The following is a T cell receptor (beta chain) sequence with its context. Its recognized antigen is unknown. The record has no base qualities; no much larger clone is one base away. Other DNA sequences of this sample code for an identical CDR3. The data belong to a study of blood T cell repertoires in COVID-19 (dated by TCRdb to 2020 to 2021). For the wider study: The collaborator samples originated in the United States, Italy and Spain and spanned the acute and convalescent phases of COVID-19. Samples were obtained from the ongoing ImmuneRACE study (first 160 participants) and from over a thousand subjects provided by 6 global collaborators. Where HLA class I and class II types were available, the types were taken from metadata supplied by the sample provider, not from assay-based typing. The prospective study material was composed of cDNA or gDNA derived from T cells, B-cell-depleted T cells, or PBMCs. The repertoires were released in a freely available public database meant as a resource for research on the immune response to SARS-CoV-2. The sample metadata nearly always contained a de-identified subject ID, COVID-19 status, age in years and sex. Subjects who had been exposed to COVID-19, were actively infected with it, or had recovered from it provided the deeply sampled blood TCRbeta repertoires that made up the dataset. On the study overall, not on this receptor specifically: Clinical and demographic metadata were provided uncurated, with the amount varying by source and participant.

The immunoSEQ Assay, a bias-controlled multiplex PCR, was used to amplify TCRbeta CDR3 regions from genomic DNA. The paper's processing steps were these. Nucleated cell counts per sample were estimated from amplification of reference gene primers within the assay. To quantify the absolute abundance of each unique TCRbeta CDR3 rearrangement, sequence reads were collapsed and filtered. For each sample, productive Simpson clonality was calculated by taking the square root of Simpson's diversity index across productive rearrangements. TCRdb mirrors the immuneACCESS table, restricted to in-frame sequences. Some clones are absent from its copies; in checked studies, under half trace to an unresolved V gene, and the reason for the others is unknown. From that table come the V and J calls and clone size; the DNA was used to work out D and trimming. This sample gives around 170,000 clones in total; more than 75% of them show up just once. The top ten constitute approximately 15% of the sample.

In the prospective study, participants were roughly 18 to 90 years old, resided in 24 geographic areas of the United States, and were enrolled through a virtual design. Cohort assignment in the prospective study relied on participant-reported clinical history from a screening survey and a study questionnaire. A participant counted as exposed if, within 2 weeks of entering the study, that participant had been in contact with someone who had a PCR-confirmed or clinician-diagnosed COVID-19 case. Each participant in the prospective study had whole blood, serum and a nasopharyngeal or oropharyngeal swab collected by mobile phlebotomists. Over an approximately 2-month period, participants in the prospective study had the option of providing additional blood draws and questionnaires. Blood samples from the prospective study were shipped frozen or at room temperature prior to DNA extraction. The specimen sequenced was PBMCs or T cells enriched from blood (not recorded which). This receptor was taken from a man in his 60s who had been exposed to COVID-19.

The bases read TGCAGCGTTGAAGATGGGCAGTCCTATGGCTACACCTTC. It translates to CSVEDGQSYGYTF. Here the chain combines TRBV29-1 and TRBJ1-2; the D gene lacks a confident call. The germline V gene yields SQVTM for CDR1 and ANQGSEA for CDR2. The CDR3 numbers 13 residues from cysteine through phenylalanine. Of the read, only the CDR3 DNA is kept; its 39 bases are in frame from base 1. The trim is 0 bases for V and 4 bases for J, with a gap of 9 bases between the germline ends.